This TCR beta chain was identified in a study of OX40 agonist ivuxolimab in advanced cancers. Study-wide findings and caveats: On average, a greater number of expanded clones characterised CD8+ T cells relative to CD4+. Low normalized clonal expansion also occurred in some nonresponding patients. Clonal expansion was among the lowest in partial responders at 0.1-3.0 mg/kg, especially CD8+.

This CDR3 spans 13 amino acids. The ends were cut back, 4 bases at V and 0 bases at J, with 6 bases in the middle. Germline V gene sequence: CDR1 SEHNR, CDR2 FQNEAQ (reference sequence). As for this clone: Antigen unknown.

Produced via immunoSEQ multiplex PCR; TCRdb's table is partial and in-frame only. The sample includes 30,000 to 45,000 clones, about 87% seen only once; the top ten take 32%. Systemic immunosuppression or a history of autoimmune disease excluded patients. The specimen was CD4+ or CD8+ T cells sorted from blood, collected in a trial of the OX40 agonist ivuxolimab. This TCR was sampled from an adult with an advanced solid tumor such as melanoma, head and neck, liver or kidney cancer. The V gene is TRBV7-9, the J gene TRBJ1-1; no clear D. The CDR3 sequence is CASSSQLNTEAFF. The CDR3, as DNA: TGTGCCAGCAGCTCTCAGCTGAACACTGAAGCTTTCTTT.